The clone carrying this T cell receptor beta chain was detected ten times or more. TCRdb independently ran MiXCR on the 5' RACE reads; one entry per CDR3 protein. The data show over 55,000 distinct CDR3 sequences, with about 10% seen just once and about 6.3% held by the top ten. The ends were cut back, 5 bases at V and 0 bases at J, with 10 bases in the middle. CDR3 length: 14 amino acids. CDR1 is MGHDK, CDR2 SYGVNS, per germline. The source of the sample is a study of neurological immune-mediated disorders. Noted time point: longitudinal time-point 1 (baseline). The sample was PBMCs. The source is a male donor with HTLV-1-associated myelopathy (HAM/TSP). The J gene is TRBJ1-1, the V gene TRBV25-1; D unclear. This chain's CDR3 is CASSSRMLNTEAFF. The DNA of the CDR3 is TGTGCCAGCAGTTCCCGGATGTTGAACACTGAAGCTTTCTTT.